This T cell receptor (beta chain) was captured in a study of spatial heterogeneity in lung cancer. TCRdb fed the 5' RACE reads into MiXCR, producing one record per CDR3 protein. Here the sample spans about 94,000 distinct CDR3 sequences, approximately 20% being singletons. The sample's time point: blood at routine non-recurrence follow-up after resection. The sample consisted of PBMCs, taken at follow-up. The origin of this receptor is a male donor with early-stage non-small cell lung cancer.

The CDR3 region is CASSPGNRRNEQFF. As DNA, the CDR3 is TGTGCCAGCAGTCCTGGAAACCGTCGAAATGAGCAGTTCTTC. The chain joins TRBV27 to TRBJ2-1; D not resolved. The germline V gene encodes CDR1 MNHEY and CDR2 SMNVEV (reference sequence). Trimming took 5 bases from V and 7 from J, leaving 15 bases between them. This CDR3 region has 14 residues.